This T cell receptor beta chain was profiled in a study of shared clonotypes between healthy human individuals. Sequencing was performed with immunoSEQ multiplex PCR; in TCRdb, only in-frame clones are kept and a portion is missing. The sample holds 600,000 to 750,000 clones, approximately 72% seen once. This clone was seen at least ten times. The V end was cut by 4 bases, the J end by 7 bases, with 23 bases between. The CDR3 spans 16 residues. Germline V gene data show CDR1 as SGHRS and CDR2 as YFSETQ. The receptor's source is a woman younger than 45 in good health. The chain carries TRBV5-1 and TRBJ1-2, with a weak D call TRBD1 (5 bases). The source material was memory CD4+ T cells sorted from blood. Regarding subset: CD45RA-negative fraction. CDR3 nucleotides: TGCGCCAGCAGCCCGGGTGGGAGCTCAGAGGGGTCTGGCTACACCTTC. This sequence encodes CASSPGGSSEGSGYTF.